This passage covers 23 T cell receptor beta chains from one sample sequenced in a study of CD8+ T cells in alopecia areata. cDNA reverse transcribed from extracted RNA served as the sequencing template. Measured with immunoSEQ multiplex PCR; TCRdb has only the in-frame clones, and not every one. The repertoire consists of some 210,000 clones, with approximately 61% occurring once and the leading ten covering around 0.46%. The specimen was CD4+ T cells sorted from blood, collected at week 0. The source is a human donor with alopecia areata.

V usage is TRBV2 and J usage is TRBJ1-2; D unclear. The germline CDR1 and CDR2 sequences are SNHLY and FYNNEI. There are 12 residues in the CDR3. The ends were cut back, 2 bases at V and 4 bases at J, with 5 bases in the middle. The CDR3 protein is CASSENPYGYTF. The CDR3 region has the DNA TGTGCCAGCAGTGAAAATCCCTATGGCTACACCTTC. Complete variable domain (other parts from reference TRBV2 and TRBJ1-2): EPEVTQTPSHQVTQMGQEVILRCVPISNHLYFYWYRQILGQKVEFLVSFYNNEISEKSEIFDDQFSVERPDGSNFTLKIRSTKLEDSAMYFCASSENPYGYTFGSGTRLTVV.

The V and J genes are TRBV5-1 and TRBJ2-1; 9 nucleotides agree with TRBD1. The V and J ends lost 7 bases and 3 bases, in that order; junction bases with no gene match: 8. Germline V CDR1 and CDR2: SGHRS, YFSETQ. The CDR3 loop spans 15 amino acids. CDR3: CASSRDRVDYNEQFF. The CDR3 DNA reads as TGCGCCAGCTCCCGGGACAGGGTGGACTACAATGAGCAGTTCTTC.

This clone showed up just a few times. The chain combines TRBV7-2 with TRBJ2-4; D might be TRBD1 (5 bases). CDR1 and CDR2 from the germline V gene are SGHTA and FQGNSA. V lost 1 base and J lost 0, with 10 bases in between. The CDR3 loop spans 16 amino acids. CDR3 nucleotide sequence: TGTGCCAGCAGCTTAGGCAGGACAATAGCCAAAAACATTCAGTACTTC. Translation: CASSLGRTIAKNIQYF. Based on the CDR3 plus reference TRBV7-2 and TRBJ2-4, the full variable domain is GAGVSQSPSNKVTEKGKDVELRCDPISGHTALYWYRQSLGQGLEFLIYFQGNSAPDKSGLPSDRFSAERTGGSVSTLTIQRTQQEDSAVYLCASSLGRTIAKNIQYFGAGTRLSVL.

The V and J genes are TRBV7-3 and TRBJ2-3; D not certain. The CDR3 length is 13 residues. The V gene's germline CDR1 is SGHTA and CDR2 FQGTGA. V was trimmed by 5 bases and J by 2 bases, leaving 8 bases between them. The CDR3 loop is CASSPWTTDTQYF. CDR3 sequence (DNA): TGTGCCAGCAGCCCTTGGACCACAGATACGCAGTATTTT.

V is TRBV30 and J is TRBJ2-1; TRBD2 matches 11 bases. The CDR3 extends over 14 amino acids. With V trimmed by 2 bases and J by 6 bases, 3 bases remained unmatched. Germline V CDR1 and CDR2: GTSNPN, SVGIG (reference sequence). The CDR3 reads CAWSKGTSGNEQFF. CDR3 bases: TGTGCCTGGAGTAAGGGGACTAGCGGCAATGAGCAGTTCTTC.

This CDR3 reads CASRSQRTPYGYTF. In DNA, the CDR3 is TGTGCCAGCAGATCGCAGAGAACCCCCTATGGCTACACCTTC. The chain links TRBV5-6 to TRBJ1-2; D uncertain. The V and J ends lost 5 bases and 4 bases respectively, with 15 bases between them. There are 14 residues in the CDR3. Germline-derived CDR1 and CDR2 are SGHDT and YYEEEE.

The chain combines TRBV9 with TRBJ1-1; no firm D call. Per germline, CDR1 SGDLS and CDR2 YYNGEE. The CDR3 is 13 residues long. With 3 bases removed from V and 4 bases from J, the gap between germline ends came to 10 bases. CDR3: CASSASAGTEAFF. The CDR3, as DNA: TGTGCCAGCAGCGCGTCGGCTGGCACTGAAGCTTTCTTT.

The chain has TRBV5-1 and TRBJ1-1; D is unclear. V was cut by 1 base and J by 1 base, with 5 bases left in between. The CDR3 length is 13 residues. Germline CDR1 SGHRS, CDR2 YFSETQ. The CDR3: CASSLRQNTEAFF. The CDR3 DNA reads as TGCGCCAGCAGCTTGAGGCAGAACACTGAAGCTTTCTTT.

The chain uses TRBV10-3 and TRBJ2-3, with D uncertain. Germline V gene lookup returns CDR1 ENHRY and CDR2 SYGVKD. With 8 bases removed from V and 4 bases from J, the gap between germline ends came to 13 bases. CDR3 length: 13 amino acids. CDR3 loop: CAIARRSPDTQYF. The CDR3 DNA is TGTGCCATCGCGAGAAGGTCTCCAGATACGCAGTATTTT.

CDR3 region: CASSLGSGNQPQHF. The CDR3 coding sequence is TGTGCCAGCAGCCTTGGATCGGGCAATCAGCCCCAGCATTTT. The J gene is TRBJ1-5, the V gene TRBV14; no firm D call. V gave up 4 bases and J gave up 2 bases, with 9 bases separating them. Looked up from germline, CDR1 is SGHDN and CDR2 is FVKESK. The CDR3 is made up of 14 amino acids.

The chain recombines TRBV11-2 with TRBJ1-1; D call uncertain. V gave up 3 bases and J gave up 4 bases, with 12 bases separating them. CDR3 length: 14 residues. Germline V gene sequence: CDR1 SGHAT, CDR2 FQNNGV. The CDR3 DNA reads TGTGCCAGCAGCTTTGAACAGAAGAGCACTGAAGCTTTCTTT. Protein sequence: CASSFEQKSTEAFF.

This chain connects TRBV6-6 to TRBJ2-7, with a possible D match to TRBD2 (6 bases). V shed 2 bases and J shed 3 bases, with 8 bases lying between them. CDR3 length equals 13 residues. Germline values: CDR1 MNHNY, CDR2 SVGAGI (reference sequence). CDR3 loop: CASSYTGDYEQYF. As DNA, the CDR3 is TGTGCCAGCAGTTACACGGGGGACTACGAGCAGTACTTC.

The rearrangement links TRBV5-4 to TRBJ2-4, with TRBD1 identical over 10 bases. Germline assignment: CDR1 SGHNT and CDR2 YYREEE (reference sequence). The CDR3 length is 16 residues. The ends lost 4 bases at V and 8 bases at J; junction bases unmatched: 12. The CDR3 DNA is TGTGCCAGCAGCACAAAACGACAGGGGGCGCGGTACATTCAGTACTTC. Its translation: CASSTKRQGARYIQYF. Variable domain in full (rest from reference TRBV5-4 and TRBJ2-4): ETGVTQSPTHLIKTRGQQVTLRCSSQSGHNTVSWYQQALGQGPQFIFQYYREEENGRGNFPPRFSGLQFPNYSSELNVNALELDDSALYLCASSTKRQGARYIQYFGAGTRLSVL.

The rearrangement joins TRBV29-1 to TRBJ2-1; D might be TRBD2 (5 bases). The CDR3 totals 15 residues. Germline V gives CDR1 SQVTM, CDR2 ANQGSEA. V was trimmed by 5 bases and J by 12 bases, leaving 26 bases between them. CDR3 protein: CSVNRGRAAADPQFF. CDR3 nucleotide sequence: TGCAGCGTTAATCGGGGAAGAGCAGCAGCAGACCCGCAGTTCTTC.

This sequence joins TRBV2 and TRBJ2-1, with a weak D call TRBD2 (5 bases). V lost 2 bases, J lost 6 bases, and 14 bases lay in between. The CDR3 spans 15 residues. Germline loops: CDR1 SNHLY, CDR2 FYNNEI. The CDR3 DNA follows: TGTGCCAGCAGTGAAAGGTGGCTAGCCCGCAATGAGCAGTTCTTC. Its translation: CASSERWLARNEQFF.

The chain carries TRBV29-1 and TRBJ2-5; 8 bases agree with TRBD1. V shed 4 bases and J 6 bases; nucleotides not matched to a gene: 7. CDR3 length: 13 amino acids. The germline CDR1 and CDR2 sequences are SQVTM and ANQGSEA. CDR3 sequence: CSVGPPGGKTQYF. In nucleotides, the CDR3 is TGCAGCGTTGGCCCGCCAGGGGGCAAGACCCAGTACTTC.

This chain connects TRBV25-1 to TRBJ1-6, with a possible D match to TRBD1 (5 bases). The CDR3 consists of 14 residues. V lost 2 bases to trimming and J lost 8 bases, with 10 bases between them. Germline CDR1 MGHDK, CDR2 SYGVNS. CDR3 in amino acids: CASSEEGWYSPLHF. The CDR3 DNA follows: TGTGCCAGCAGTGAAGAGGGGTGGTATTCACCCCTCCACTTT.

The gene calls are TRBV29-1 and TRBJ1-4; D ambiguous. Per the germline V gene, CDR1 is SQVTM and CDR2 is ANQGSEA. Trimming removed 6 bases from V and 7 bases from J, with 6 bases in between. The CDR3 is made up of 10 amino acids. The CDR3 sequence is CSVLTEKLFF. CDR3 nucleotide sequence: TGCAGCGTCTTAACTGAAAAACTGTTTTTT.

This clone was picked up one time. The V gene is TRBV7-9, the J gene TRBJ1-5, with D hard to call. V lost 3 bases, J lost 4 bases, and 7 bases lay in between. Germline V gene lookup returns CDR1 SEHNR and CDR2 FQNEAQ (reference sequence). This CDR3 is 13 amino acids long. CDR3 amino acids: CASSFSRNQPQHF. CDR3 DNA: TGTGCCAGCAGCTTCTCCAGAAATCAGCCCCAGCATTTT.

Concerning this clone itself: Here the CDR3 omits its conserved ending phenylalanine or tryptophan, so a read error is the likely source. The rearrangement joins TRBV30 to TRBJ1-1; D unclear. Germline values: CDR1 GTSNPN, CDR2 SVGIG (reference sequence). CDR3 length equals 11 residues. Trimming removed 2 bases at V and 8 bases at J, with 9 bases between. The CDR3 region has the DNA TGTGCCTGGAGTCTCCCTGCAGAAGCTTTCCTT. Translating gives CAWSLPAEAFL.

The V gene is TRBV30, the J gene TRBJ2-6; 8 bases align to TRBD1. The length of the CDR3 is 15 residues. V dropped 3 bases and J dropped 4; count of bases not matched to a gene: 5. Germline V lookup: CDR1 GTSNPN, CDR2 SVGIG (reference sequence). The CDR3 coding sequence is TGTGCCTGGAGAGCCAGGGGGCGCGGGGCCAACGTCCTGACTTTC. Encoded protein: CAWRARGRGANVLTF.

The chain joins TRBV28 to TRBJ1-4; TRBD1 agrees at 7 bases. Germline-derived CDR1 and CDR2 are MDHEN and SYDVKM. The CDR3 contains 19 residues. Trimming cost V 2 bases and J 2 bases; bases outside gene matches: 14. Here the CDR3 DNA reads TGTGCCAGCAGTTTACTCTCTCCCCAGACAGGGACCACTAATGAAAAACTGTTTTTT. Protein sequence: CASSLLSPQTGTTNEKLFF.

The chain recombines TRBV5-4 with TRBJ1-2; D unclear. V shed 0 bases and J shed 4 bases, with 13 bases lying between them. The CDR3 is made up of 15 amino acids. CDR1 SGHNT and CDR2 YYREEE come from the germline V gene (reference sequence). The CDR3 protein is CASSLEGLYSYGYTF. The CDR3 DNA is TGTGCCAGCAGCTTGGAGGGCCTATATTCCTATGGCTACACCTTC.